Listed below are T cell receptor beta chains from one sample, sequenced in a study of response to subunit inactivated influenza vaccine. Each CDR3 protein is one row after TCRdb ran MiXCR on the RT-PCR reads. The table lists fewer than 800,000 distinct CDR3 sequences, 15% to 19% of them singletons. The sequences come from PBMCs from blood, collected roughly 12 days after vaccination. The receptors were sampled from a man aged 45-60 years who received an inactivated influenza vaccine. CDR3s include the opening cysteine and the closing phenylalanine or tryptophan. Fields, in order: V gene, CDR3 length, J gene, clone size, D gene, CDR3 DNA, CDR3 protein. D genes are given only for firm matches. Where a row states a size, it is once, few, many or the class of an expanded clone; other rows omit it.

TRBV15	13	TRBJ2-5	few	-	TGTGCCACCAGCAGCCGGGGGAGAGAGACCCAGTACTTC	CATSSRGRETQYF
TRBV11-2	14	TRBJ2-5	-	-	TGTGCCAGCAGCTTTACGGCAGCGAGTGAGACCCAGTACTTC	CASSFTAASETQYF
TRBV7-7	13	TRBJ2-7	-	TRBD2	TGTGCCAGCAGCCCCGGGACTAGGCACGAGCAGTACTTC	CASSPGTRHEQYF
TRBV3-1	14	TRBJ1-5	-	TRBD1	TGTGCCAGCAGCTTCTCGACAGGGGATCAGCCCCAGCATTTT	CASSFSTGDQPQHF
TRBV7-9	16	TRBJ1-5	many	TRBD1	TGTGCCAGCAGCTTGGGGGACAGGGGAGGAAATCAGCCCCAGCATTTT	CASSLGDRGGNQPQHF
TRBV20-1	14	TRBJ1-1	many	-	TGCAGTGCTAGGACCGTAAGGGGGGACACTGAAGCTTTCTTT	CSARTVRGDTEAFF
TRBV7-9	17	TRBJ2-6	-	TRBD2	TGTGCCAGCAGCTTAACCCCCCGGGGGGGTAGGGCCAACGTCCTGACTTTC	CASSLTPRGGRANVLTF
TRBV6-2/TRBV6-3	16	TRBJ2-4	-	-	TGTGCCAGCAGTCTTTCCGGGGGAGTAGCCAAAAACATTCAGTACTTC	CASSLSGGVAKNIQYF
TRBV29-1	14	TRBJ1-4	-	-	TGCAGCGTTGTTAGGGCTGGTCAGAATGAAAAACTGTTTTTT	CSVVRAGQNEKLFF
TRBV3-1	17	TRBJ2-5	few	TRBD2	TGTGCCAGCAGCCAAGATCACGCGGGGGGAGTAAAAGAGACCCAGTACTTC	CASSQDHAGGVKETQYF
TRBV7-7	16	TRBJ2-2	-	TRBD1	TGTGCCAGCAGCTCATTCGACAGGGGCGCCACCGGGGAGCTGTTTTTT	CASSSFDRGATGELFF
TRBV3-1	15	TRBJ2-7	-	TRBD1	TGTGCCAGCAGCCGTCCCGGGACAGTTACCTACGAGCAGTACTTC	CASSRPGTVTYEQYF
TRBV6-2/TRBV6-3	18	TRBJ2-3	-	TRBD2	TGTGCCAGCAGTCTCACCTTACTCACTAGCGGTGCGAAAGATACGCAGTATTTT	CASSLTLLTSGAKDTQYF
TRBV20-1	15	TRBJ2-5	few	TRBD2	TGCAGTGCTAGAGCTAGCGGGGGGGCGGGGGAGACCCAGTACTTC	CSARASGGAGETQYF
TRBV4-3	18	TRBJ2-1	few	TRBD2	TGCGCCAGCAGCTATACTCATAAGGGACTAGGTTTGATGAATGAGCAGTTCTTC	CASSYTHKGLGLMNEQFF
TRBV15	15	TRBJ2-7	few	TRBD1	TGTGCCACCAGCAGAGTGGGCGGACAGGATATCGAGCAGTACTTC	CATSRVGGQDIEQYF
TRBV25-1	14	TRBJ2-7	once	-	TGTGCCAGCAGTGAATCTCGTACGGTGAGCGAGCAGTACTTC	CASSESRTVSEQYF
TRBV7-2	15	TRBJ2-7	many	-	TGTGCCAGCAGCCGCCGACAGGGACTCATCTACGAGCAGTACTTC	CASSRRQGLIYEQYF
TRBV3-1	12	TRBJ1-2	few	-	TGTGCCAGCAGCCAAGCGGTCGATGGCTACACCTTC	CASSQAVDGYTF
TRBV5-4	15	TRBJ2-4	few	TRBD1	TGTGCCAGCAGCTTGGAACAGGGGGCTTGGAACATTCAGTACTTC	CASSLEQGAWNIQYF
TRBV20-1	15	TRBJ1-5	few	-	TGCAGTGCAAAGAGATCCTCGGACAGAGGTCAGCCCCAGCATTTT	CSAKRSSDRGQPQHF
TRBV2	15	TRBJ2-2	-	TRBD2	TGTGCCAGCAGCCGGTGGGGACTAGTCAGCGGGGAGCTGTTTTTT	CASSRWGLVSGELFF
TRBV30	14	TRBJ2-7	-	-	TGTGCCTGGAGGGCCCGGACACAATCCTACGAGCAGTACTTC	CAWRARTQSYEQYF
TRBV20-1	14	TRBJ2-7	few	TRBD1	TGCAGTGCTACCTGGGACAGGGGCCCCTACGAGCAGTACTTC	CSATWDRGPYEQYF
TRBV4-1	14	TRBJ2-7	few	TRBD1	TGCGCCAGCAGCAGACAGGGGGGAATTTACGAGCAGTACTTC	CASSRQGGIYEQYF
TRBV20-1	15	TRBJ2-7	few	TRBD2	TGCAGTGCTAGACGTTCTGGACTAGCTTCGGACGAGCAGTACTTC	CSARRSGLASDEQYF
TRBV11-2	15	TRBJ2-3	few	-	TGTGCCAGCAGCGCACGGTACAGGGACACAGATACGCAGTATTTT	CASSARYRDTDTQYF
TRBV28	17	TRBJ1-5	-	TRBD1	TGTGCCAGCAGTTTATTCAGGGGGTCCTATAGCAATCAGCCCCAGCATTTT	CASSLFRGSYSNQPQHF
TRBV5-1	17	TRBJ1-4	few	-	TGCGCCAGCAGCCCCCCGTATAGGGTTGGACGGGAGGAAAAACTGTTTTTT	CASSPPYRVGREEKLFF
TRBV28	13	TRBJ2-3	many	-	TGTGCCAGCAGTTTCCTTTCGGGAGATACGCAGTATTTT	CASSFLSGDTQYF
TRBV27	14	TRBJ1-2	once	-	TGTGCCAGCAGTTTGGGGGGCAGTCCTTCTGGCTACACCTTC	CASSLGGSPSGYTF
TRBV3-1	19	TRBJ2-3	-	TRBD2	TGTGCCAGCAGCCAAGATCGACTAGCGGGAGGGCCCACCTTGGATACGCAGTATTTT	CASSQDRLAGGPTLDTQYF
TRBV27	15	TRBJ2-7	-	TRBD1	TGTGCCAGCAGACAGGGACAGGGAGTCTTCCACGAGCAGTACTTC	CASRQGQGVFHEQYF
TRBV7-8	14	TRBJ2-2	many	-	TGTGCCAGCAGCTTAGCGGCTGGGACCGGGGAGCTGTTTTTT	CASSLAAGTGELFF
TRBV11-2	18	TRBJ2-6	few	TRBD1	TGTGCCAGCAGCTTATTGGGACAGCTCAGCTCTGGGGCCAACGTCCTGACTTTC	CASSLLGQLSSGANVLTF
TRBV15	14	TRBJ2-5	many	-	TGTGCCACCAGCAGAGACCCGGGGCAAGAGACCCAGTACTTC	CATSRDPGQETQYF
TRBV5-1	15	TRBJ2-3	-	TRBD1	TGCGCCAGCAGCTCAAGGTTGACAGGGTCAGATACGCAGTATTTT	CASSSRLTGSDTQYF
TRBV7-9	16	TRBJ2-7	-	TRBD2	TGTGCCAGCAGCTTTCCACGACTAGCGGACTCCTGCGAGCAGTACTTC	CASSFPRLADSCEQYF
TRBV5-6	14	TRBJ2-7	few	-	TGTGCCAGCATCAAGCTGAAGGGTTTCTACGAGCAGTACTTC	CASIKLKGFYEQYF
TRBV29-1	13	TRBJ2-3	-	TRBD1	TGCAGCGTCCGGGACAGCAGCACAGATACGCAGTATTTT	CSVRDSSTDTQYF
TRBV6-2/TRBV6-3	12	TRBJ2-7	few	TRBD1	TGTGCCAGCAGTCAGAACAGGGGTCGGCAGTACTTC	CASSQNRGRQYF
TRBV5-6	17	TRBJ1-2	-	-	TGTGCCAGCATCAGGAGTCCCGGATCACAGTTGAACTATGGCTACACCTTC	CASIRSPGSQLNYGYTF